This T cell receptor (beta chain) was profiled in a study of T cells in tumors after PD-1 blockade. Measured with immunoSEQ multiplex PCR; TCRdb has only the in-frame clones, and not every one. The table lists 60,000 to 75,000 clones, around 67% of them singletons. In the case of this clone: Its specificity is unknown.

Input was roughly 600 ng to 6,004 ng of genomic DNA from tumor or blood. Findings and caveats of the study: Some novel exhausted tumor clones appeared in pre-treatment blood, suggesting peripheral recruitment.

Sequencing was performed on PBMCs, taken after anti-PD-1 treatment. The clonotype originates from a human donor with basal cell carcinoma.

CDR3 protein: CASSYGLGTEAFF. The CDR3 DNA reads TGTGCCAGCAGTTACGGGTTAGGCACTGAAGCTTTCTTT. The genes are TRBV6-6 and TRBJ1-1, with unresolved D. The CDR3 covers 13 residues. Germline V lookup: CDR1 MNHNY, CDR2 SVGAGI (reference sequence). Trimming took 2 bases from V and 4 from J, leaving 8 bases between them.